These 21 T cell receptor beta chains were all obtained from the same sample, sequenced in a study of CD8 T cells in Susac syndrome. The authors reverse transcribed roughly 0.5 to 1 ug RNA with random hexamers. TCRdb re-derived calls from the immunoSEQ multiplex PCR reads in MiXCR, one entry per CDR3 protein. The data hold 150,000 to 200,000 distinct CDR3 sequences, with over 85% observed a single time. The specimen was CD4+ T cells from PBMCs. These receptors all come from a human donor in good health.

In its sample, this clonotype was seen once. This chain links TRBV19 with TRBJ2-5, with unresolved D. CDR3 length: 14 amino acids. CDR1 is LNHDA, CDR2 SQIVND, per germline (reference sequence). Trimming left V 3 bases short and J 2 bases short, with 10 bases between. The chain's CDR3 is CASSIWNRQETQYF. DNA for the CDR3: TGTGCCAGTAGTATTTGGAACAGACAAGAGACCCAGTACTTC.

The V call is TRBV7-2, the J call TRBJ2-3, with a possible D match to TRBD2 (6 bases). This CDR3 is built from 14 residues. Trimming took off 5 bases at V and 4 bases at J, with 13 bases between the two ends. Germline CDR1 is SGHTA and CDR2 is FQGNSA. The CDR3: CASSPGWGADTQYF. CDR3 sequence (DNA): TGTGCCAGCAGCCCCGGTTGGGGGGCAGATACGCAGTATTTT.

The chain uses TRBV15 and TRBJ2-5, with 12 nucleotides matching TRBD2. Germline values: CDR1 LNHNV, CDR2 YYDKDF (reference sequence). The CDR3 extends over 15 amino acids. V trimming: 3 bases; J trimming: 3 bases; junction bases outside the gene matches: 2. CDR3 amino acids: CATSRWTSGKETQYF. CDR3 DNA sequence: TGTGCCACCAGCAGGTGGACTAGCGGGAAAGAGACCCAGTACTTC.

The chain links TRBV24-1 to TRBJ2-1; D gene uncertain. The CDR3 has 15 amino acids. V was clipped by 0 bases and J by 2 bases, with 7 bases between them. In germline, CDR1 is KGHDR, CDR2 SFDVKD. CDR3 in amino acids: CATSDLASTYNEQFF. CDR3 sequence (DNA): TGTGCCACCAGTGATTTGGCGAGCACCTACAATGAGCAGTTCTTC.

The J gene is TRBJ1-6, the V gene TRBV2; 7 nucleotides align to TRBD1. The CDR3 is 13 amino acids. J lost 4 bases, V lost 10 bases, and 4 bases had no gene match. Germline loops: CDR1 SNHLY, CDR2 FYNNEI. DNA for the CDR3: TGTGCCAACCAGGGACAGTATAATTCACCCCTCCACTTT. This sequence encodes CANQGQYNSPLHF.

In nucleotides, the CDR3 is TGTGCCAGCAGTGCCCTCTCTACAGGGGGCAACACCGGGGAGCTGTTTTTT. It specifies CASSALSTGGNTGELFF. The V gene is TRBV25-1, the J gene TRBJ2-2; 9 bases align to TRBD1. Per the germline V gene, CDR1 is MGHDK and CDR2 is SYGVNS. The CDR3 runs 17 residues. After removal of 4 bases from V and 2 bases from J, the junction contained 8 bases not matched to a gene.

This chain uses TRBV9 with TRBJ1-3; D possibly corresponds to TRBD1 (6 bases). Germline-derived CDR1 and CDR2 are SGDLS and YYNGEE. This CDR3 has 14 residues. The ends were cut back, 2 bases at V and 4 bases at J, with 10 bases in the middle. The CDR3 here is CASSVGGTGNTIYF. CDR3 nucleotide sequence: TGTGCCAGCAGCGTCGGGGGGACAGGAAACACCATATATTTT.

Here the CDR3 DNA reads TGTGCCAGTAGTATAGGACCAGGTGGGGGCCAAGAGACCCAGTACTTC. This sequence encodes CASSIGPGGGQETQYF. The chain combines TRBV19 with TRBJ2-5, with D perhaps being TRBD1 or TRBD2 (5 bases each). The germline V and J ends were trimmed by 1 base and 1 base, with 13 bases remaining between them. Per germline, CDR1 LNHDA and CDR2 SQIVND (reference sequence). The CDR3 runs 16 residues.

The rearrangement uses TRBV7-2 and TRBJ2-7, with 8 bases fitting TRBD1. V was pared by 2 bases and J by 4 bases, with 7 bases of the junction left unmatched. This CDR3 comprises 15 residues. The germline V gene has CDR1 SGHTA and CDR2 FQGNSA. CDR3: CASSLTRDRTYEQYF. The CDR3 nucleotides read TGTGCCAGCAGCTTAACCCGGGACAGGACGTACGAGCAGTACTTC.

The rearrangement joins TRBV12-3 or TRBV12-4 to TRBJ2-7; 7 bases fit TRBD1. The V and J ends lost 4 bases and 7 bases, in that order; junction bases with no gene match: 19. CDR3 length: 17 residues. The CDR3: CASSSAGTAGLGREQYF. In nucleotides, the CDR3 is TGTGCCAGCAGTTCCGCCGGGACAGCAGGTTTGGGAAGGGAGCAGTACTTC.

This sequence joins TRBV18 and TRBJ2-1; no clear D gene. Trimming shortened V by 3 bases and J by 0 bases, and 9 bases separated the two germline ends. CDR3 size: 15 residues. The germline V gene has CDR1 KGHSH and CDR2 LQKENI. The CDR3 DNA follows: TGTGCCAGCTCACCGTCCCACAGCTCCTACAATGAGCAGTTCTTC. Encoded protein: CASSPSHSSYNEQFF.

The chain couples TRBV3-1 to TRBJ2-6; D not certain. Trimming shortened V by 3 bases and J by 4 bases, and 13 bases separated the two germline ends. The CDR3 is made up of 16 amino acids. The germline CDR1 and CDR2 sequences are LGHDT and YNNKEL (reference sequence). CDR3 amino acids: CASSQITRTGANVLTF. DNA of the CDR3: TGTGCCAGCAGCCAGATAACAAGGACGGGGGCCAACGTCCTGACTTTC.

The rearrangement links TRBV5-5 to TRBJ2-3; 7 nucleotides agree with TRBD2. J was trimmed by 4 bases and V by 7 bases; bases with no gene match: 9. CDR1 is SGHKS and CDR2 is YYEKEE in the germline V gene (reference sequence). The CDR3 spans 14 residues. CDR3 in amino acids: CASRERGGADTQYF. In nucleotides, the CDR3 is TGTGCCAGCCGAGAGCGGGGCGGCGCAGATACGCAGTATTTT.

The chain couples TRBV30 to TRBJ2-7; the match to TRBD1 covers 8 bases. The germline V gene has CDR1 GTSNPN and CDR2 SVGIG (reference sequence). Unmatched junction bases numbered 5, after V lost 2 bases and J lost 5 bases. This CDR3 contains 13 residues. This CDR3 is CAWSRQGNHEQYF. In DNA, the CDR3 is TGTGCCTGGAGTCGACAGGGGAACCACGAGCAGTACTTC.

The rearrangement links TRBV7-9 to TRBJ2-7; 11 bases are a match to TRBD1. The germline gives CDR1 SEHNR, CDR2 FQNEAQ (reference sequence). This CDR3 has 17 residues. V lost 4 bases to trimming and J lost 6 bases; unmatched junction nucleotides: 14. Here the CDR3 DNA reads TGTGCCAGCAGCTCGACGCCGACCCCCGGGACAGGGGGCGAGCAGTACTTC. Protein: CASSSTPTPGTGGEQYF.

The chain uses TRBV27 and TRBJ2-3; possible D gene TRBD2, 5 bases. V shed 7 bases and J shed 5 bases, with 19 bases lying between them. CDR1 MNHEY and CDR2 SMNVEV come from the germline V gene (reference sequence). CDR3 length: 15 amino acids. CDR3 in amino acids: CASNTVSGGGDTQYF. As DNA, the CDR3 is TGTGCCAGCAACACTGTTTCGGGCGGAGGAGATACGCAGTATTTT.

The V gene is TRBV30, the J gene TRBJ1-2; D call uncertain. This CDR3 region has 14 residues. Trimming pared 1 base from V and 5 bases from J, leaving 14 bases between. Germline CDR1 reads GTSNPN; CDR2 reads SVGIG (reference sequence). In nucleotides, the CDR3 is TGTGCCTGGAGTGCCAACCCGGAGGGATATGGCTACACCTTC. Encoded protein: CAWSANPEGYGYTF. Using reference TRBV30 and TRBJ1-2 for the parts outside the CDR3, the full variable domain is SQTIHQWPATLVQPVGSPLSLECTVEGTSNPNLYWYRQAAGRGLQLLFYSVGIGQISSEVPQNLSASRPQDRQFILSSKKLLLSDSGFYLCAWSANPEGYGYTFGSGTRLTVV.

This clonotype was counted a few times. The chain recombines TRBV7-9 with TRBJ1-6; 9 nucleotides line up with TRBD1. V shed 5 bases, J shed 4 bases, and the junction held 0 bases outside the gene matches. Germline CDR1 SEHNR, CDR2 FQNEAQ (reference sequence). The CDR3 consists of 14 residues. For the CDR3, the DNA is TGTGCCAGCAGCGGACAGGGGTATAATTCACCCCTCCACTTT. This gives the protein CASSGQGYNSPLHF.

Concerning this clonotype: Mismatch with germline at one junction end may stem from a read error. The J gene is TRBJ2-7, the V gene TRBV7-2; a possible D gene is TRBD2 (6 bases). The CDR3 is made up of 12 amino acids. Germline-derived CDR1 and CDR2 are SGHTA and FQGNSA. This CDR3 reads CASSLGLAWIDF. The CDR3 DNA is TGTGCCAGCAGCTTGGGACTCGCCTGGATAGACTTC.

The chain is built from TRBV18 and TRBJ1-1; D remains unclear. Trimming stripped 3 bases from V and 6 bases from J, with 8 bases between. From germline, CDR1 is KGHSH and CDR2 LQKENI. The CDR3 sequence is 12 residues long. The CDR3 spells CASSPGSSEAFF. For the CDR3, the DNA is TGTGCCAGCTCACCTGGTTCTTCTGAAGCTTTCTTT.

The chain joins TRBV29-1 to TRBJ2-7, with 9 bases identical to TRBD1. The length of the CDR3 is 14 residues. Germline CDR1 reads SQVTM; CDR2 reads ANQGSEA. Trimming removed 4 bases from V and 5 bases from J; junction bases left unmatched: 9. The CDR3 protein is CSVGDRDRVHEQYF. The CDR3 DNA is TGCAGCGTTGGAGACCGGGACAGGGTTCACGAGCAGTACTTC.